This paragraph covers one T cell receptor beta chain sequence. This specimen comes from a study of OX40 agonist ivuxolimab in advanced cancers. Germline-derived CDR1 and CDR2 are LNHDA and SQIVND (reference sequence). After removal of 0 bases from V and 5 bases from J, the junction contained 6 bases not matched to a gene. The CDR3 length is 16 residues. Produced via immunoSEQ multiplex PCR; TCRdb's table is partial and in-frame only. Of just under 85,000 clones listed, roughly 80% are singletons. The sequencing here drew on CD4+ or CD8+ T cells sorted from blood, taken in a trial of the OX40 agonist ivuxolimab. The source of this sequence is an adult with an advanced solid tumor such as melanoma, head and neck, liver or kidney cancer. The chain uses TRBV19 and TRBJ2-2, with TRBD1 identical over 7 bases. The chain's CDR3 is CASSIEGGLSTGELFF. CDR3 in DNA: TGTGCCAGTAGTATAGAAGGGGGCCTTAGTACCGGGGAGCTGTTTTTT. Full variable domain (missing parts from reference TRBV19 and TRBJ2-2): DGGITQSPKYLFRKEGQNVTLSCEQNLNHDAMYWYRQDPGQGLRLIYYSQIVNDFQKGDIAEGYSVSREKKESFPLTVTSAQKNPTAFYLCASSIEGGLSTGELFFGEGSRLTVL.